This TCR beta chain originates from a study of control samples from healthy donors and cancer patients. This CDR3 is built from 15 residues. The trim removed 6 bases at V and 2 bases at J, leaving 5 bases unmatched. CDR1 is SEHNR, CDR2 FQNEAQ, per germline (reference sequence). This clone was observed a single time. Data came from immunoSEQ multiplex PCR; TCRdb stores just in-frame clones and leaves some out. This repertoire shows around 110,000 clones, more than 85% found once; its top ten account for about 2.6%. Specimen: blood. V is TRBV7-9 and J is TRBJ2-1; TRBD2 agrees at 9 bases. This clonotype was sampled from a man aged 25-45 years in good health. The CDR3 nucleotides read TGTGCCAGCAGACCCAGCGGGGGGACCTACAATGAGCAGTTCTTC. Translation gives CASRPSGGTYNEQFF. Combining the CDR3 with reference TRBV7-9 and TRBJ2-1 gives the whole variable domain DTGVSQNPRHKITKRGQNVTFRCDPISEHNRLYWYRQTLGQGPEFLTYFQNEAQLEKSRLLSDRFSAERPKGSFSTLEIQRTEQGDSAMYLCASRPSGGTYNEQFFGPGTRLTVL.